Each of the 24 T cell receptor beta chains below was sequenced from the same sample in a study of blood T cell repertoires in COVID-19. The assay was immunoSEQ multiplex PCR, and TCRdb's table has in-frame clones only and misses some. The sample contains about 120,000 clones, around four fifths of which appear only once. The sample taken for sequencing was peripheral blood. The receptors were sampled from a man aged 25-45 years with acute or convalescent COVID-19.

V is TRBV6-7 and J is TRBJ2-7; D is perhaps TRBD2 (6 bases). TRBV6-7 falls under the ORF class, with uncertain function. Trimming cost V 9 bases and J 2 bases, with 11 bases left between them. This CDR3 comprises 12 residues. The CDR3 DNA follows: TGTGCCAGGAGCGGGTTCCCCTACGAGCAGTACGTC. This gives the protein CARSGFPYEQYV.

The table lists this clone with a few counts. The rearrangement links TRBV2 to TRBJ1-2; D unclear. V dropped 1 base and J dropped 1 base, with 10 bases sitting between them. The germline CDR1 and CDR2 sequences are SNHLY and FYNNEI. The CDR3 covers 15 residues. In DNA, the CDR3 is TGTGCCAGCAGTGAAGGGGTTCGGGATAACTATGGCTACACCTTC. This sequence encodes CASSEGVRDNYGYTF.

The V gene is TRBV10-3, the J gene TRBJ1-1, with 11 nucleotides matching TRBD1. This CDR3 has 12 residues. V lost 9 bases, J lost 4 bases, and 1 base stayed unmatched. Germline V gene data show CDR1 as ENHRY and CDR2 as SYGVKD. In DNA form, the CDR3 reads TGTGCCATGGGACAGGGGGGCACTGAAGCTTTCTTT. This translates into CAMGQGGTEAFF.

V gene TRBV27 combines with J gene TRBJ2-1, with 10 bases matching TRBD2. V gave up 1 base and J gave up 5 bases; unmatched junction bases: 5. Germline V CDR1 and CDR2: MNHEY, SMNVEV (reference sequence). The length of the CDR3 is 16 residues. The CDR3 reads CASSLFSLAGDNEQFF. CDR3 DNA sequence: TGTGCCAGCAGTTTATTTTCCCTAGCGGGAGACAATGAGCAGTTCTTC.

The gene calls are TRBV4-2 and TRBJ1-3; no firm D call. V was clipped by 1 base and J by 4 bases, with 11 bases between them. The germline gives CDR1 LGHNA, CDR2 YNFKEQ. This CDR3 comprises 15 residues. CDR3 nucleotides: TGTGCCAGCAGCCAAGCAGAGGCTGCCGGAAACACCATATATTTT. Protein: CASSQAEAAGNTIYF.

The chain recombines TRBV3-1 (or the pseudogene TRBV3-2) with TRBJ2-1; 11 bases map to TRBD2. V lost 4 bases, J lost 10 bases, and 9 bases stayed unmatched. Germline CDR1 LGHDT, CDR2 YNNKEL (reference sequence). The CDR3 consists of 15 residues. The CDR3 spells CASSLGLGLAAEQFF. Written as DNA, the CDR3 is TGTGCCAGCAGCCTAGGCTTGGGACTAGCGGCCGAGCAGTTCTTC.

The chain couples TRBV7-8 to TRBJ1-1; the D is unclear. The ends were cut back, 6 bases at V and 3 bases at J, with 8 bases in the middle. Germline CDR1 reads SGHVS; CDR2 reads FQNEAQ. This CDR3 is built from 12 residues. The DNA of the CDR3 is TGTGCCAGCAGACGAACAGACACTGAAGCTTTCTTT. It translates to CASRRTDTEAFF.

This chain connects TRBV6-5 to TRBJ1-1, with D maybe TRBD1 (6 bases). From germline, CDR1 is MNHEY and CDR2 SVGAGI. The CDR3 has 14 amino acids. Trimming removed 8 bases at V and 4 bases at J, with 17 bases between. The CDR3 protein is CASYKGGVGTEAFF. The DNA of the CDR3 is TGTGCCAGCTACAAAGGGGGGGTCGGCACTGAAGCTTTCTTT.

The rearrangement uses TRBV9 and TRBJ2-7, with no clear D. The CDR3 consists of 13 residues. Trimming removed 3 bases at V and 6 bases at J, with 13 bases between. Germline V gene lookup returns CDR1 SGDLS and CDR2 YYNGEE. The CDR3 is CASSAKNISEQYV. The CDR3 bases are TGTGCCAGCAGCGCTAAAAATATTAGCGAGCAGTACGTC.

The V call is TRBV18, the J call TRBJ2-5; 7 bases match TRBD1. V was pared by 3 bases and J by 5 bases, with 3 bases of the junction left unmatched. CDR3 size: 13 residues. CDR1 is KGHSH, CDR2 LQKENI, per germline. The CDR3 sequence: CASSPVRGETQYF. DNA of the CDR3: TGTGCCAGCTCACCGGTCAGGGGGGAGACCCAGTACTTC.

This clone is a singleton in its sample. The CDR3 bases are TGTGCCAGCAGTGAATATCGCGAGGGAGCCAACACCGGGGAGCTGTTTTTT. Translated, it gives CASSEYREGANTGELFF. The genes are TRBV25-1 and TRBJ2-2, with a possible D match to TRBD2 (5 bases). Germline loops: CDR1 MGHDK, CDR2 SYGVNS. CDR3 size: 17 residues. Trimming pared 0 bases from V and 2 bases from J, leaving 13 bases between.

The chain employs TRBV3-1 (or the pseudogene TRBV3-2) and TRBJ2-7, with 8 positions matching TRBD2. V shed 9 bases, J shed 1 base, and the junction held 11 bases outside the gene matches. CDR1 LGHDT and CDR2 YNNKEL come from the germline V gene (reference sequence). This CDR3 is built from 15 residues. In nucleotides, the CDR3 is TGTGCCAGGGTATCGGGGCGGGAGGATTCCTACGAGCAGTACGTC. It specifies CARVSGREDSYEQYV.

The CDR3 here is CASSTGKGTEAFF. The DNA for the CDR3 is TGTGCCAGTAGTACAGGGAAGGGCACTGAAGCTTTCTTT. V usage is TRBV19 and J usage is TRBJ1-1, with D perhaps TRBD1 (5 bases). V shed 4 bases and J shed 4 bases, with 10 bases lying between them. The CDR3 spans 13 residues. Germline CDR1 LNHDA, CDR2 SQIVND (reference sequence).

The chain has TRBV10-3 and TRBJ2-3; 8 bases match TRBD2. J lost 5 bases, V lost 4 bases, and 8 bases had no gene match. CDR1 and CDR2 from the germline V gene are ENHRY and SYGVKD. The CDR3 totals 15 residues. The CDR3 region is CAISVTGGTGDTQYF. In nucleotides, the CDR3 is TGTGCCATCAGTGTTACGGGGGGGACGGGAGATACGCAGTATTTT.

CDR3 sequence: CASSEERGTSTDTQYF. CDR3 DNA sequence: TGTGCCAGCAGTGAGGAGCGGGGGACTTCCACAGATACGCAGTATTTT. The V call is TRBV25-1, the J call TRBJ2-3, with 8 bases matching TRBD2. Germline V CDR1 and CDR2: MGHDK, SYGVNS. V shed 3 bases, J shed 2 bases, and the junction held 7 bases outside the gene matches. The CDR3 length is 16 residues.

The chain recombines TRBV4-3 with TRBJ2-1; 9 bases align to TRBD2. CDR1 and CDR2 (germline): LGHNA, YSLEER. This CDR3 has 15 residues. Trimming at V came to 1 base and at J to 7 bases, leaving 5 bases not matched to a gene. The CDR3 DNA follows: TGCGCCAGCAGCCAAGCTCGCGGGGGGGCTAATGAGCAGTTCTTC. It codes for CASSQARGGANEQFF.

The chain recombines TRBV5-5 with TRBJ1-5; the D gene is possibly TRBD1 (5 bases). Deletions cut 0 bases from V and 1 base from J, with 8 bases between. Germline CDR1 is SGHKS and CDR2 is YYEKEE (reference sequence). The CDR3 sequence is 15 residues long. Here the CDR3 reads CASSLVAGSNQPQHF. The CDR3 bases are TGTGCCAGCAGCTTGGTAGCAGGGAGCAATCAGCCCCAGCATTTT.

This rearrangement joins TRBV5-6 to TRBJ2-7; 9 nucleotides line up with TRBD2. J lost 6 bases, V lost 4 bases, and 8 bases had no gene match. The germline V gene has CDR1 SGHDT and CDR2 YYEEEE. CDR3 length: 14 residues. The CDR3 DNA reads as TGTGCCAGCAGCACGCGACTAGCGGTCGGCGAGCAGTACTTC. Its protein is CASSTRLAVGEQYF.

CDR3 protein: CASSKIDSSQPQHF. CDR3 DNA sequence: TGTGCCAGTAGTAAAATAGACAGTTCTCAGCCCCAGCATTTT. V usage is TRBV19 and J usage is TRBJ1-5, with a weak D call TRBD1 (5 bases). Germline CDR1 is LNHDA and CDR2 is SQIVND (reference sequence). Trimming left V 4 bases short and J 6 bases short, with 13 bases between. The length of the CDR3 is 14 residues.

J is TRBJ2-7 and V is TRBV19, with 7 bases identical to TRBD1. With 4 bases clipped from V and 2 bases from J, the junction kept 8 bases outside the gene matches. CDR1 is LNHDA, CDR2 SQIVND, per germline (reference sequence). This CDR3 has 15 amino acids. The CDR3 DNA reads TGTGCCAGTAGTACGGCGACAGGGCTAACCTACGAGCAGTACTTC. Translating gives CASSTATGLTYEQYF. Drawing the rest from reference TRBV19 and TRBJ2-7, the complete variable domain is DGGITQSPKYLFRKEGQNVTLSCEQNLNHDAMYWYRQDPGQGLRLIYYSQIVNDFQKGDIAEGYSVSREKKESFPLTVTSAQKNPTAFYLCASSTATGLTYEQYFGPGTRLTVT.

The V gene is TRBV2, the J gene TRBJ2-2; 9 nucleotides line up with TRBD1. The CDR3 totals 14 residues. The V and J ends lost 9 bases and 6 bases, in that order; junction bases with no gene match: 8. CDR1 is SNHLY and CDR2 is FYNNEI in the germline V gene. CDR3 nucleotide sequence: TGTGCCAGTTACCGGGACAGGGCGGCCGGGGAGCTGTTTTTT. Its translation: CASYRDRAAGELFF.

The CDR3, as DNA: TGTGCCAGTAGTATAGATACAGGGGGGACTGAAGCTTTCTTT. Residues: CASSIDTGGTEAFF. The chain joins TRBV19 to TRBJ1-1, with 8 bases aligning to TRBD1. Germline CDR1 LNHDA, CDR2 SQIVND (reference sequence). This CDR3 spans 14 amino acids. Germline trimming cut 0 bases from V and 5 bases from J; bases unmatched to any gene: 2.

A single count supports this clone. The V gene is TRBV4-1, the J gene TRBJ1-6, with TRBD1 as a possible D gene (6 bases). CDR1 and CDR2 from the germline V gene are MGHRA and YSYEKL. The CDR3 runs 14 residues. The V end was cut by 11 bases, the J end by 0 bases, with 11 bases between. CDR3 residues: CASQGSSYNSPLHF. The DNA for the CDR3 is TGCGCCTCTCAGGGGAGCTCCTATAATTCACCCCTCCACTTT.

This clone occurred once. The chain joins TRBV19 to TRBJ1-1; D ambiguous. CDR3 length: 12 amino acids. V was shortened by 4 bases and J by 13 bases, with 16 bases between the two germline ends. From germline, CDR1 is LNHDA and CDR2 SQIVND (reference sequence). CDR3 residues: CASSTAPYRVFF. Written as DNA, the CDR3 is TGTGCCAGTAGTACCGCTCCTTATCGAGTTTTCTTT.